Included here is one TCR beta chain sequence, with context. Antigen: not known. Measured with immunoSEQ multiplex PCR; TCRdb has only the in-frame clones, and not every one. The data show some 38,000 clones, 90% to 95% seen once. The sample comes from a study of cytomegalovirus exposure and HLA in healthy donors. At the level of the study: A subsequent analysis stated that the roughly 130 validation repertoires were run on the same platform as the approximately 610 first-cohort repertoires.

Study results and caveats: The tendency of first-cohort TCR clusters to co-occur in the roughly 110 validation repertoires was the finding of a later analysis. The dataset shows that most TCR sequences were rare, while some public TCRs occurred in many donors.

The ends lost 1 base at V and 5 bases at J; junction bases unmatched: 6. The CDR3 runs to 15 residues. CDR1 and CDR2 from the germline V gene are SGHTA and FQGTGA. Separate from the approximately 600-subject first cohort was the roughly 130-subject validation cohort, to which the donors belonged. This TCR derives from a man aged 18 to 30 in good health and CMV-seronegative. This sequence joins TRBV7-3 and TRBJ2-7; 9 bases align to TRBD2. The specimen was PBMCs. The CDR3 DNA reads as TGTGCCAGCAGCTTAATGGCGGGAGGGCCAGACGAGCAGTACTTC. Translating it yields CASSLMAGGPDEQYF.